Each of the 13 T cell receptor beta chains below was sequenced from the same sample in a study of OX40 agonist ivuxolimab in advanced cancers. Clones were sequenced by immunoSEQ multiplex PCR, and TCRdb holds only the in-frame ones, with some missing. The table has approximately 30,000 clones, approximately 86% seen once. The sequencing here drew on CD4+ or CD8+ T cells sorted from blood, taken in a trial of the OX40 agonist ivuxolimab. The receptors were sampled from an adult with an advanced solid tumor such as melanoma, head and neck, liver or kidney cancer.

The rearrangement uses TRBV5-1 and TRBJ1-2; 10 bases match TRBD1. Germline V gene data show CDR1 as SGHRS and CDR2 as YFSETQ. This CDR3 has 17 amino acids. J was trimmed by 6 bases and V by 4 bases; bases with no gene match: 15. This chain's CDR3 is CASSNRETGGKVNGYTF. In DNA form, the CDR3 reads TGCGCCAGCAGCAACAGGGAGACAGGGGGCAAGGTGAATGGCTACACCTTC.

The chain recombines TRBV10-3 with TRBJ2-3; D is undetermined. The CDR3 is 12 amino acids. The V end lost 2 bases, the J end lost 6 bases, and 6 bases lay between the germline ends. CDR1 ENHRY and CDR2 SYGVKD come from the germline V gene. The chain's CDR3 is CAISENEDTQYF. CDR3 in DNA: TGTGCCATCAGTGAGAATGAGGATACGCAGTATTTT.

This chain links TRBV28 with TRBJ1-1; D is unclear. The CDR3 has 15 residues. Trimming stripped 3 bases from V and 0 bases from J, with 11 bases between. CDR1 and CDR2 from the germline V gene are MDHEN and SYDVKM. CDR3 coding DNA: TGTGCCAGCAGTTTTAATCGGGAGTTGAACACTGAAGCTTTCTTT. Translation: CASSFNRELNTEAFF.

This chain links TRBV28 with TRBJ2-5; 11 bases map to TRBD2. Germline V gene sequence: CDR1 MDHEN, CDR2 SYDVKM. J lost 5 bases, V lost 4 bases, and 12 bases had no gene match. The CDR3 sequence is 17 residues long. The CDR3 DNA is TGTGCCAGCAGTTCAGTGTATGTACTAGCGGGAGAGGAGACCCAGTACTTC. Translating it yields CASSSVYVLAGEETQYF.

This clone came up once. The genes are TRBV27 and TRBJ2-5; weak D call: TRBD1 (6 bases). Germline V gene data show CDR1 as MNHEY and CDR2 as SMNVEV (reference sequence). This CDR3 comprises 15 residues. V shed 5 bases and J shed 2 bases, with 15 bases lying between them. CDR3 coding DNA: TGTGCCAGCAGTACCAGGGGAAGGGGTCAAGAGACCCAGTACTTC. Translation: CASSTRGRGQETQYF.

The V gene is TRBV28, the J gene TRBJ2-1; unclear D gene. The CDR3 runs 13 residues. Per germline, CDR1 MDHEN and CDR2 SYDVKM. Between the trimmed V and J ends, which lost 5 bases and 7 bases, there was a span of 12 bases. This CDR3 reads CASSPQSINEQFF. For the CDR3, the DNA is TGTGCCAGCAGTCCCCAGTCTATTAATGAGCAGTTCTTC.

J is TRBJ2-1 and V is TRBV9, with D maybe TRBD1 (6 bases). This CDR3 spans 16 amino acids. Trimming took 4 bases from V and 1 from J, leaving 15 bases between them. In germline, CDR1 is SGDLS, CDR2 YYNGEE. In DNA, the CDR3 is TGTGCCAGCAGCTATAACCGGGACATATCCTACAATGAGCAGTTCTTC. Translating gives CASSYNRDISYNEQFF. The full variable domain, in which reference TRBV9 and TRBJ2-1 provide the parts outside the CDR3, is DSGVTQTPKHLITATGQRVTLRCSPRSGDLSVYWYQQSLDQGLQFLIQYYNGEERAKGNILERFSAQQFPDLHSELNLSSLELGDSALYFCASSYNRDISYNEQFFGPGTRLTVL.

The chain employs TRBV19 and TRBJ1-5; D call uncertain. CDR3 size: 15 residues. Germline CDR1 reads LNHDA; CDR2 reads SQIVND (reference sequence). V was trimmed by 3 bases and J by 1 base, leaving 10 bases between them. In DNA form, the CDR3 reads TGTGCCAGTAGTATTTCTTCAGCAAGCAATCAGCCCCAGCATTTT. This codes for CASSISSASNQPQHF.

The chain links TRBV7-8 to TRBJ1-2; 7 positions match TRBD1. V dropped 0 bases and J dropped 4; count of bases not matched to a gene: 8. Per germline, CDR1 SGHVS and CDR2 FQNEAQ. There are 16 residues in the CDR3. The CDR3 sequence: CASSLAAGQLSYGYTF. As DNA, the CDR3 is TGTGCCAGCAGCTTAGCCGCGGGACAGTTATCCTATGGCTACACCTTC.

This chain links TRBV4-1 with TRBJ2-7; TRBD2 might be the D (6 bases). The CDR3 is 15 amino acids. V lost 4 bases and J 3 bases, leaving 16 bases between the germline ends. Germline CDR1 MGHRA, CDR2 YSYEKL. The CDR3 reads CASSRAGTERYEQYF. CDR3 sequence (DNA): TGCGCCAGCAGCCGAGCGGGCACAGAACGCTACGAGCAGTACTTC.

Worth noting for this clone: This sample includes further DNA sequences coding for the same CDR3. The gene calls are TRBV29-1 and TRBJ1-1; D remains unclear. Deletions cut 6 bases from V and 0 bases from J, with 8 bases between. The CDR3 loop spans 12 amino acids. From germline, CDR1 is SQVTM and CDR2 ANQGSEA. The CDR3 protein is CSVGRMNTEAFF. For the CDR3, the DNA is TGCAGCGTCGGGAGAATGAACACTGAAGCTTTCTTT.

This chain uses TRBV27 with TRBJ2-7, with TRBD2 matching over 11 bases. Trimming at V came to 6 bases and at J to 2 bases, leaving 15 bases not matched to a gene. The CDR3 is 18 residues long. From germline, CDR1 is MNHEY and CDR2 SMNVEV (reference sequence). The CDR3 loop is CASSIGLAGQGVAYEQYF. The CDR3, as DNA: TGTGCCAGCAGCATCGGACTAGCGGGTCAAGGAGTTGCCTACGAGCAGTACTTC.

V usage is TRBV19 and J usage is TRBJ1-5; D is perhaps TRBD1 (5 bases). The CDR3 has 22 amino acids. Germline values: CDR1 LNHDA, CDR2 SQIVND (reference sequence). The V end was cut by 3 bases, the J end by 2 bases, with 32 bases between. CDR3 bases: TGTGCCAGTAGTATGTTTATCGTCGTGCGGGGGACCCCAATAGATCGCAATCAGCCCCAGCATTTT. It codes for CASSMFIVVRGTPIDRNQPQHF. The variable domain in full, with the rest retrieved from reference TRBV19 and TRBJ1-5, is DGGITQSPKYLFRKEGQNVTLSCEQNLNHDAMYWYRQDPGQGLRLIYYSQIVNDFQKGDIAEGYSVSREKKESFPLTVTSAQKNPTAFYLCASSMFIVVRGTPIDRNQPQHFGDGTRLSIL.